The entry below gives a single TCR beta chain sequence along with its context. Its specificity is not known. Data came from immunoSEQ multiplex PCR; TCRdb stores just in-frame clones and leaves some out. Here the sample spans 50,000 to 60,000 clones, roughly 82% being singletons. In germline, CDR1 is SGHRS, CDR2 YFSETQ. After removal of 3 bases from V and 3 bases from J, the junction contained 10 bases not matched to a gene. This CDR3 is built from 18 residues. The data originate from a study of identifying expanded T cells in peripheral blood. The study, taken as a whole, reports: About 1.2 clones differed between technical replicates, versus roughly 17 and 20 over time.

The genes are TRBV5-1 and TRBJ2-3; 13 positions match TRBD2. The clonotype originates from a person aged 18 to 75 in good health. Sample: blood. This CDR3 is CASSSGLAGVPGTDTQYF. CDR3 sequence (DNA): TGCGCCAGCAGCTCCGGACTAGCGGGGGTCCCGGGGACAGATACGCAGTATTTT.